These T cell receptor beta chains were read from a single sample in a study of T cells in Graves' hyperthyroidism and ophthalmopathy. TCRdb recomputed calls from the multiplex PCR reads with MiXCR, one row per CDR3 protein. The data show about 260,000 distinct CDR3 sequences, roughly 22% seen once. Sequencing input: blood. These receptors were collected from a man aged 25-45 years with Graves' ophthalmopathy. Each CDR3 is given with its conserved first and last residue. D genes are given only for firm matches.

j_gene: TRBJ2-5
d_gene: -
v_gene: TRBV18
CDR3aa: CASSQSLGETQYF

j_gene: TRBJ1-5
d_gene: -
v_gene: TRBV28
CDR3aa: CASSSLGRGSNQPQHF

j_gene: TRBJ1-1
d_gene: -
v_gene: TRBV13
CDR3aa: CASSLGFGTEAFF

j_gene: TRBJ2-7
d_gene: TRBD2
v_gene: TRBV6-1
CDR3aa: CASKRTSGYYEQYF

j_gene: TRBJ1-1
d_gene: -
v_gene: TRBV11-3
CDR3aa: CASSLDGPGAFF

j_gene: TRBJ1-5
d_gene: -
v_gene: TRBV29-1
CDR3aa: CSVESGTSLYSNQPQHF

j_gene: TRBJ1-1
d_gene: -
v_gene: TRBV3-1
CDR3aa: CASSPDSLSTEAFF

j_gene: TRBJ1-1
d_gene: -
v_gene: TRBV5-6
CDR3aa: CASSLRQLEAFF

j_gene: TRBJ2-1
d_gene: -
v_gene: TRBV7-8
CDR3aa: CASSSAGREQFF

j_gene: TRBJ1-1
d_gene: TRBD1
v_gene: TRBV25-1
CDR3aa: CASSGIRTGDTEAFF

j_gene: TRBJ2-6
d_gene: TRBD2
v_gene: TRBV2
CDR3aa: CASSPGLAAFSGANVLTF

j_gene: TRBJ2-7
d_gene: TRBD2
v_gene: TRBV28
CDR3aa: CASTDMSGIGEQYF

j_gene: TRBJ1-1
d_gene: -
v_gene: TRBV6-5
CDR3aa: CASSYSMGASAFF

j_gene: TRBJ2-2
d_gene: -
v_gene: TRBV2
CDR3aa: CASSEWENTGELFF

j_gene: TRBJ1-1
d_gene: -
v_gene: TRBV6-2/TRBV6-3
CDR3aa: CASRRHQMNTEAFF

j_gene: TRBJ2-5
d_gene: -
v_gene: TRBV28
CDR3aa: CASGGQALEETQYF

j_gene: TRBJ2-2
d_gene: -
v_gene: TRBV6-1
CDR3aa: CASGGYTGELFF

j_gene: TRBJ2-5
d_gene: -
v_gene: TRBV18
CDR3aa: CASSLDRNKYF

j_gene: TRBJ2-7
d_gene: TRBD2
v_gene: TRBV28
CDR3aa: CASSLWGGSRDYEQYF

j_gene: TRBJ2-1
d_gene: TRBD1
v_gene: TRBV30
CDR3aa: CAWNRDRSYNEQFF

j_gene: TRBJ1-1
d_gene: -
v_gene: TRBV14
CDR3aa: CASSQDMTEAFF

j_gene: TRBJ2-2
d_gene: TRBD2
v_gene: TRBV20-1
CDR3aa: CSAPTSGRVPGELFF

j_gene: TRBJ2-1
d_gene: -
v_gene: TRBV7-2
CDR3aa: CASSLVGTTGEQFF

j_gene: TRBJ2-7
d_gene: -
v_gene: TRBV5-1
CDR3aa: CASSFRVTDYEQYF

j_gene: TRBJ1-1
d_gene: -
v_gene: TRBV10-3
CDR3aa: CATSTGPAEAFF

j_gene: TRBJ2-3
d_gene: -
v_gene: TRBV24-1
CDR3aa: CATSVGQNTDTQYF

j_gene: TRBJ2-3
d_gene: TRBD2
v_gene: TRBV2
CDR3aa: CASAGSGSQDTQYF

j_gene: TRBJ1-5
d_gene: -
v_gene: TRBV19
CDR3aa: CASSIFSGAGNQPQHF